This T cell receptor beta chain was observed in a study of blood T cell repertoires in COVID-19. Libraries were prepared by immunoSEQ multiplex PCR; TCRdb keeps only in-frame clonotypes and omits some of them. Altogether about 250,000 clones are present, around 83% being singletons, with the ten largest covering approximately 5%. Only one count was recorded for this clone. The junction had 19 bases not matched to a gene; V was cut back by 1 base and J by 9 bases. The CDR3 sequence is 18 residues long. Germline V CDR1 and CDR2: SGHTA, FQGTGA. The TCR was taken from a man aged 40-49 years who had been exposed to COVID-19. The V gene is TRBV7-3, the J gene TRBJ2-5, with 8 bases matching TRBD2. The sequenced sample was PBMCs or T cells enriched from blood (not recorded which). CDR3 DNA: TGTGCCAGCAGCTTAAGAAAGGGAACTAGCGGAAAACGGAGGGCCCAGTACTTC. It translates to CASSLRKGTSGKRRAQYF.